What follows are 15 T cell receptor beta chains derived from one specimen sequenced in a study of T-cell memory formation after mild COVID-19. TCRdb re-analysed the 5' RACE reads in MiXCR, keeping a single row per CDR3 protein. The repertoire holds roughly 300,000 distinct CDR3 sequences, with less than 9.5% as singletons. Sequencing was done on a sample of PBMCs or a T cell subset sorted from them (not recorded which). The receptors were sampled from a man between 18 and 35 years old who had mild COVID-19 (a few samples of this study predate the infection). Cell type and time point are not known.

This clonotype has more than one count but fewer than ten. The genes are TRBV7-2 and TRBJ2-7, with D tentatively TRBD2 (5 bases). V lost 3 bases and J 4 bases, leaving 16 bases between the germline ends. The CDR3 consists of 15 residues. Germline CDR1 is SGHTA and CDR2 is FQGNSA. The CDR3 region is CASSFFGVASYEQYF. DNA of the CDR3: TGTGCCAGCAGCTTCTTTGGAGTAGCGTCGTACGAGCAGTACTTC.

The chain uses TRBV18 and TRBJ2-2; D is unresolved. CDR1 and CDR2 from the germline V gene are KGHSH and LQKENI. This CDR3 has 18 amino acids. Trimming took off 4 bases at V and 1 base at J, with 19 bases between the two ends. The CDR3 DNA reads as TGTGCCAGCTCACTCGGGCGTTCCACCACCCTGAACACCGGGGAGCTGTTTTTT. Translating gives CASSLGRSTTLNTGELFF.

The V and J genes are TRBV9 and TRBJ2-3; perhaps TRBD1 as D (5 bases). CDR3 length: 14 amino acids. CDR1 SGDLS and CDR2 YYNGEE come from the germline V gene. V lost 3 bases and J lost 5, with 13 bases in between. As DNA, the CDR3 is TGTGCCAGCAGCGGGGGCATGATAGGAGATACGCAGTATTTT. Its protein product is CASSGGMIGDTQYF. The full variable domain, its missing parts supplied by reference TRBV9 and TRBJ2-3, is DSGVTQTPKHLITATGQRVTLRCSPRSGDLSVYWYQQSLDQGLQFLIQYYNGEERAKGNILERFSAQQFPDLHSELNLSSLELGDSALYFCASSGGMIGDTQYFGPGTRLTVL.

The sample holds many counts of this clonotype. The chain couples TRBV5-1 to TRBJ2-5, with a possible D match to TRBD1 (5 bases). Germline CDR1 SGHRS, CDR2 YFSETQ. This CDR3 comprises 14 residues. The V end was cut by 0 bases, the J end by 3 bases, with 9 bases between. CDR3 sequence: CASSLDSTEETQYF. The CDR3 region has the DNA TGCGCCAGCAGCTTGGACTCGACAGAAGAGACCCAGTACTTC. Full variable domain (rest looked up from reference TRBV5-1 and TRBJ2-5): KAGVTQTPRYLIKTRGQQVTLSCSPISGHRSVSWYQQTPGQGLQFLFEYFSETQRNKGNFPGRFSGRQFSNSRSEMNVSTLELGDSALYLCASSLDSTEETQYFGPGTRLLVL.

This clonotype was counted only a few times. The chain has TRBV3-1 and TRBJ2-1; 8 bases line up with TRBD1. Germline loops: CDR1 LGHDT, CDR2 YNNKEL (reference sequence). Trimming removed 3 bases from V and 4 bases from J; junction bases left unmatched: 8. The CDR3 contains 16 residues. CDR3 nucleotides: TGTGCCAGCAGCCATTCGTCCAGACAGGGGTACAATGAGCAGTTCTTC. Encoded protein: CASSHSSRQGYNEQFF.

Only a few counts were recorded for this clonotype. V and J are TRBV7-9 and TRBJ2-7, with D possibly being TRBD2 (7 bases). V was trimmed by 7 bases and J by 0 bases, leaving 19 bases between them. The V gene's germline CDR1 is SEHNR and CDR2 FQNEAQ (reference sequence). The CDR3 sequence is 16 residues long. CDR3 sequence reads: CASIQVGGGNSYEQYF. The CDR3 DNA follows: TGTGCCAGCATCCAGGTGGGGGGGGGCAACTCCTACGAGCAGTACTTC.

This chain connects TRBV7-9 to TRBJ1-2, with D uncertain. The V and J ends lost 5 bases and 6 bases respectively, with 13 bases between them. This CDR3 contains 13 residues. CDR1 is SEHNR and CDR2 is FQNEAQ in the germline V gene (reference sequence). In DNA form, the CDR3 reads TGTGCCAGCAGCCCCCCCGGGAAGAATGGCTACACCTTC. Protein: CASSPPGKNGYTF.

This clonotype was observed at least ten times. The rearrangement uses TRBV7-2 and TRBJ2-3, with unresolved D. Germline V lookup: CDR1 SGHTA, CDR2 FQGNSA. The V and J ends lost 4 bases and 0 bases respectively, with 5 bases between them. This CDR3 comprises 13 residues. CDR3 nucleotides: TGTGCCAGCAGCTGGGCTAGCACAGATACGCAGTATTTT. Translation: CASSWASTDTQYF. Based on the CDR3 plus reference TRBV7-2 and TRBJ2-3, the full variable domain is GAGVSQSPSNKVTEKGKDVELRCDPISGHTALYWYRQSLGQGLEFLIYFQGNSAPDKSGLPSDRFSAERTGGSVSTLTIQRTQQEDSAVYLCASSWASTDTQYFGPGTRLTVL.

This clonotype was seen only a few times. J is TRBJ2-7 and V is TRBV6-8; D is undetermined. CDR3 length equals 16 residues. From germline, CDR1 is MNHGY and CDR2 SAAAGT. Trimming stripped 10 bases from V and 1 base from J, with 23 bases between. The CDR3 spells CANREGRTKESYEQYV. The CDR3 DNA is TGTGCCAATAGGGAAGGCCGTACAAAAGAATCCTACGAGCAGTACGTC.

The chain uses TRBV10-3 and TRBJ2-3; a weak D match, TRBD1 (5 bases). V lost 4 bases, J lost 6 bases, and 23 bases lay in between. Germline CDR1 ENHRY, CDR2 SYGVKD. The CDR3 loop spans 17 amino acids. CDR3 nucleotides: TGTGCCATCAGTGGAGACAGTACGTACCCTACCACGGATACGCAGTATTTT. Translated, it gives CAISGDSTYPTTDTQYF.

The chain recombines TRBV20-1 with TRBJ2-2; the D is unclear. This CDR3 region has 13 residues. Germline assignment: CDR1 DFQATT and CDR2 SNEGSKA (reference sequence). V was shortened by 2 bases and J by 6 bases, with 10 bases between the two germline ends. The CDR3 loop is CSARKVASGELFF. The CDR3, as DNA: TGCAGTGCTAGAAAGGTAGCCTCCGGGGAGCTGTTTTTT.

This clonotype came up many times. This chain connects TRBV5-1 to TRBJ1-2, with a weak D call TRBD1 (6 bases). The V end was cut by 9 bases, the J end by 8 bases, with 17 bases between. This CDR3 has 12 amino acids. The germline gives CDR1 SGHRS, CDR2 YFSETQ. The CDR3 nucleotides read TGCGCCACTAAACAGGGTGAGGAGGGCTACACCTTC. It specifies CATKQGEEGYTF.

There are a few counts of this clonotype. As DNA, the CDR3 is TGTGCCAGCAGCTTAGTCGGACAGGGTGGTTTCGGCTACACCTTC. Protein: CASSLVGQGGFGYTF. The chain carries TRBV7-2 and TRBJ1-2; TRBD1 aligns across 8 bases. Germline V gene lookup returns CDR1 SGHTA and CDR2 FQGNSA. V lost 1 base, J lost 8 bases, and 9 bases stayed unmatched. This CDR3 comprises 15 residues.

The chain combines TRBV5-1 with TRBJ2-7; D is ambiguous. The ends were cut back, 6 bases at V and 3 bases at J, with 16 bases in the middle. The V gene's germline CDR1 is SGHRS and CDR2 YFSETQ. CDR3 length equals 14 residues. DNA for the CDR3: TGCGCCAGCAAGCTTGGTGTCCCGAACTACGAGCAGTACTTC. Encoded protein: CASKLGVPNYEQYF. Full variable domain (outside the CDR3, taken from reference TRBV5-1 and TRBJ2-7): KAGVTQTPRYLIKTRGQQVTLSCSPISGHRSVSWYQQTPGQGLQFLFEYFSETQRNKGNFPGRFSGRQFSNSRSEMNVSTLELGDSALYLCASKLGVPNYEQYFGPGTRLTVT.

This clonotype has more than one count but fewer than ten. CDR3 DNA sequence: TGCGCCAGCAGCTCAGAGGGCGCGAACACCGGGGAGCTGTTTTTT. The encoded protein is CASSSEGANTGELFF. The chain uses TRBV5-1 and TRBJ2-2; a weak D match, TRBD2 (5 bases). The CDR3 loop spans 15 amino acids. V was pared by 3 bases and J by 0 bases, with 9 bases between. CDR1 SGHRS and CDR2 YFSETQ come from the germline V gene.